The subject of this entry is one TCR beta chain. The primer mix had 60 Vbeta and 13 Jbeta primers. The table came from immunoSEQ multiplex PCR; TCRdb's copy has only in-frame clones and leaves some out. The sample lists 100,000 to 150,000 clones, about 66% occurring once. The sample comes from a study of cytomegalovirus exposure and HLA in healthy donors. The CDR3 has 15 residues. The ends were cut back, 0 bases at V and 9 bases at J, with 17 bases in the middle. Germline V gene sequence: CDR1 LGHNA, CDR2 YSLEER. The source material was PBMCs. The sequence came from a young man in good health and CMV-seropositive. The chain couples TRBV4-3 to TRBJ1-2; maybe TRBD1 (5 bases). DNA of the CDR3: TGCGCCAGCAGCCAAGATATTGGGCAGGGATCTAGCTACACCTTC. This gives the protein CASSQDIGQGSSYTF.